Below are 25 T cell receptor beta chains sequenced from a single sample in a study of response to subunit inactivated influenza vaccine (dated by TCRdb to the late 2010s). The library was built by means of RT-PCR. The sequencing machine was an Illumina HiSeq 2500. TCRdb trimmed public reads at Q25 via fastp, called clones via MiXCR and kept in-frame beta chains. Each CDR3 protein appears once, grouped with its most common genes and DNA. This sample gives 610,000 or so distinct CDR3 sequences in total; approximately 15% of them show up just once. The ten largest clones capture around 10% of the sample. The sample was PBMCs from blood, taken 11 to 12 days after vaccination. The receptors were sampled from a man aged 50 to 60 who received an inactivated influenza vaccine. Donor details come from another sample of the same person, matched by shared clones.

This clonotype was found a few times. This chain uses TRBV18 with TRBJ1-2; 8 bases match TRBD1. V shed 1 base, J shed 1 base, and the junction held 8 bases outside the gene matches. The germline V gene has CDR1 KGHSH and CDR2 LQKENI. This CDR3 is 17 amino acids long. CDR3: CASSPLSHRGSNYGYTF. The CDR3 nucleotides are TGTGCCAGCTCACCACTGTCCCACAGGGGGAGTAACTATGGCTACACCTTC.

The chain uses TRBV20-1 and TRBJ1-4; 7 bases agree with TRBD1. V lost 2 bases and J lost 7; bases outside the gene matches: 10. CDR3 length: 15 residues. The germline CDR1 and CDR2 sequences are DFQATT and SNEGSKA (reference sequence). CDR3 in DNA: TGCAGTGCTAGAATCATAGGGGGCAGGAGTGAAAAACTGTTTTTT. Encoded protein: CSARIIGGRSEKLFF.

V gene TRBV7-2 combines with J gene TRBJ1-1; D gene uncertain. Germline CDR1 is SGHTA and CDR2 is FQGNSA. This CDR3 comprises 12 residues. V was trimmed by 4 bases and J by 4 bases, leaving 7 bases between them. CDR3 sequence: CASSSAVTEAFF. The CDR3 DNA reads TGTGCCAGCAGCTCCGCGGTCACTGAAGCTTTCTTT.

This clonotype was observed a handful of times. The chain couples TRBV7-2 to TRBJ2-6; possibly TRBD1 for D (6 bases). The CDR3 length is 16 residues. V lost 5 bases, J lost 4 bases, and 15 bases lay in between. In germline, CDR1 is SGHTA, CDR2 FQGNSA. The CDR3 is CASSIPTGSGANVLTF. Here the CDR3 DNA reads TGTGCCAGCAGCATCCCAACAGGGTCCGGGGCCAACGTCCTGACTTTC.

This clonotype occurred once. V is TRBV7-9 and J is TRBJ2-3; TRBD2 matches 10 bases. The CDR3 totals 14 residues. V was pared by 5 bases and J by 7 bases, with 6 bases of the junction left unmatched. Germline CDR1 reads SEHNR; CDR2 reads FQNEAQ (reference sequence). As DNA, the CDR3 is TGTGCCAGCAGCCAAGCGGGGGGGAGGTATACGCAGTATTTT. Encoded protein: CASSQAGGRYTQYF.

V is TRBV28 and J is TRBJ2-1; D possibly corresponds to TRBD2 (6 bases). The CDR3 extends over 16 amino acids. Between the trimmed V and J ends, which lost 2 bases and 3 bases, there was a span of 14 bases. Germline-derived CDR1 and CDR2 are MDHEN and SYDVKM. The CDR3 reads CASSLGLAKIYNEQFF. In DNA, the CDR3 is TGTGCCAGCAGTTTAGGGCTAGCGAAGATCTACAATGAGCAGTTCTTC.

The chain links TRBV7-8 to TRBJ1-2, with a possible D match to TRBD1 (6 bases). The germline CDR1 and CDR2 sequences are SGHVS and FQNEAQ. This CDR3 has 14 amino acids. Trimming stripped 7 bases from V and 2 bases from J, with 14 bases between. CDR3 protein: CASTGGGRNYGYTF. As DNA, the CDR3 is TGTGCCAGCACCGGCGGGGGCAGGAACTATGGCTACACCTTC. The variable domain in full, completed from reference TRBV7-8 and TRBJ1-2, reads GAGVSQSPRYKVAKRGQDVALRCDPISGHVSLFWYQQALGQGPEFLTYFQNEAQLDKSGLPSDRFFAERPEGSVSTLKIQRTQQEDSAVYLCASTGGGRNYGYTFGSGTRLTVV.

This chain joins TRBV11-2 and TRBJ1-4; 7 bases align to TRBD1. The J segment lost 12 bases and the V segment lost 5 bases, leaving 15 bases of the junction unmatched. The CDR3 totals 15 residues. CDR1 is SGHAT, CDR2 FQNNGV, per germline. CDR3 nucleotide sequence: TGTGCCAGCAGCCATTACAGGGGCGCTAAACCGGAACTGTTTTTT. It codes for CASSHYRGAKPELFF.

V and J are TRBV4-3 and TRBJ2-2, with 9 bases lining up with TRBD1. This CDR3 region has 15 residues. The V gene's germline CDR1 is LGHNA and CDR2 YSLEER. The V and J ends lost 4 bases and 6 bases, in that order; junction bases with no gene match: 6. CDR3 coding DNA: TGCGCCAGCAGCCCAAGAGACAGGGGGGCCGGGGAGCTGTTTTTT. This encodes CASSPRDRGAGELFF.

The chain joins TRBV12-3 or TRBV12-4 to TRBJ2-7; 7 bases align to TRBD2. The CDR3 extends over 17 amino acids. Trimming removed 6 bases from V and 3 bases from J; junction bases left unmatched: 17. The CDR3 sequence is CASSFTPVRGSGYEQYF. The CDR3 region has the DNA TGTGCCAGCAGCTTCACCCCGGTTCGCGGGAGCGGCTACGAGCAGTACTTC.

This clonotype has at least ten counts. The chain joins TRBV12-3 or TRBV12-4 to TRBJ2-3, with a weak D call TRBD2 (6 bases). The V gene lost 1 base and the J gene lost 3 bases, with 8 bases spanning the gap. CDR3 length: 14 amino acids. The CDR3 is CASSLGAGTDTQYF. The CDR3 nucleotides read TGTGCCAGCAGTTTAGGGGCGGGGACAGATACGCAGTATTTT.

This clonotype was counted ten times or more. The V gene is TRBV11-2, the J gene TRBJ1-6; D not resolved. V lost 6 bases, J lost 9 bases, and 15 bases lay in between. Germline V lookup: CDR1 SGHAT, CDR2 FQNNGV. The CDR3 is 14 amino acids. The CDR3 nucleotides read TGTGCCAGCAGACTCCTGCGGACGGGTTCACCCCTCCACTTT. It specifies CASRLLRTGSPLHF.

CDR3 sequence reads: CASSPRTSASGNTIYF. The CDR3 nucleotides read TGTGCCAGCAGCCCCCGGACATCCGCCTCTGGAAACACCATATATTTT. This chain joins TRBV3-1 and TRBJ1-3; tentative D call: TRBD1 (5 bases). Trimming took 4 bases from V and 0 from J, leaving 13 bases between them. In germline, CDR1 is LGHDT, CDR2 YNNKEL (reference sequence). The CDR3 runs 16 residues.

This clonotype was detected only a few times. This chain joins TRBV7-2 and TRBJ2-2; D unclear. This CDR3 has 16 residues. From germline, CDR1 is SGHTA and CDR2 FQGNSA. Trimming removed 0 bases at V and 5 bases at J, with 13 bases between. The CDR3 here is CASSLAHQPGTGELFF. The CDR3 region has the DNA TGTGCCAGCAGCTTAGCTCACCAGCCCGGGACCGGGGAGCTGTTTTTT. The full variable domain, rest sourced from reference TRBV7-2 and TRBJ2-2, is GAGVSQSPSNKVTEKGKDVELRCDPISGHTALYWYRQSLGQGLEFLIYFQGNSAPDKSGLPSDRFSAERTGGSVSTLTIQRTQQEDSAVYLCASSLAHQPGTGELFFGEGSRLTVL.

This clonotype was detected only a few times. The CDR3 nucleotides read TGCAGTGCTAGAGATCCCGGGAGGGCATCGGATACGCAGTATTTT. Its protein is CSARDPGRASDTQYF. The chain has TRBV20-1 and TRBJ2-3; 8 nucleotides align to TRBD2. The CDR3 totals 15 residues. The ends lost 0 bases at V and 6 bases at J; junction bases unmatched: 8. The germline CDR1 and CDR2 sequences are DFQATT and SNEGSKA (reference sequence).

The chain recombines TRBV7-8 with TRBJ2-5; TRBD2 matches 7 bases. Germline CDR1 and CDR2: SGHVS and FQNEAQ. The CDR3 length is 17 residues. The V gene end was trimmed by 2 bases and the J gene end by 4 bases; junction bases not matched to a gene: 13. This CDR3 is CASSLRLGQRGGETQYF. Written as DNA, the CDR3 is TGTGCCAGCAGCTTACGTCTAGGGCAGCGGGGTGGAGAGACCCAGTACTTC.

J is TRBJ2-2 and V is TRBV4-1, with no clear D. V lost 4 bases, J lost 4 bases, and 19 bases lay in between. The CDR3 loop spans 17 amino acids. Germline V gene lookup returns CDR1 MGHRA and CDR2 YSYEKL. CDR3 in DNA: TGCGCCAGCAGCCGAGCTTCAAGATCACGCGGCACCGGGGAGCTGTTTTTT. Its protein is CASSRASRSRGTGELFF.

This clonotype was recorded only once. This chain connects TRBV6-1 to TRBJ1-5; no clear D gene. Germline values: CDR1 MNHNS, CDR2 SASEGT. This CDR3 contains 17 residues. V was pared by 7 bases and J by 4 bases, with 23 bases between. CDR3 in DNA: TGTGCCAGCAATGACCCTCTGCGGAGGGAGGTAAATCAGCCCCAGCATTTT. It translates to CASNDPLRREVNQPQHF.

The table lists this clonotype with a few counts. This chain links TRBV29-1 with TRBJ2-7; D is unresolved. From germline, CDR1 is SQVTM and CDR2 ANQGSEA. The CDR3 covers 14 residues. V was shortened by 0 bases and J by 0 bases, with 9 bases between the two germline ends. DNA for the CDR3: TGCAGCGTTGAAGATCATGGGGTCTCCTACGAGCAGTACTTC. It yields the protein CSVEDHGVSYEQYF.

V gene TRBV4-1 combines with J gene TRBJ2-2, with TRBD1 matching 12 bases. After removal of 4 bases from V and 2 bases from J, the junction contained 8 bases not matched to a gene. The CDR3 is 18 residues long. Germline V CDR1 and CDR2: MGHRA, YSYEKL. The CDR3: CASSRYFGTGGNTGELFF. The CDR3 DNA follows: TGCGCCAGCAGCCGATATTTCGGGACAGGGGGCAACACCGGGGAGCTGTTTTTT.

This chain joins TRBV10-3 and TRBJ2-7; 8 positions agree with TRBD1. The CDR3 sequence is 12 residues long. V lost 4 bases, J lost 6 bases, and 2 bases stayed unmatched. The germline gives CDR1 ENHRY, CDR2 SYGVKD. In nucleotides, the CDR3 is TGTGCCATCAGTGCCGACAGGGGCGAGCAGTACTTC. Protein product: CAISADRGEQYF.

The gene calls are TRBV29-1 and TRBJ2-1, with 9 nucleotides matching TRBD2. Unmatched junction bases numbered 8, after V lost 7 bases and J lost 7 bases. The germline CDR1 and CDR2 sequences are SQVTM and ANQGSEA. The CDR3 has 13 amino acids. The CDR3 DNA sequence: TGCAGCGGCAGACTAGCGGAAAGGAATGAGCAGTTCTTC. Translating it yields CSGRLAERNEQFF.

This clonotype was picked up a small number of times. The chain recombines TRBV5-1 with TRBJ1-5; a weak D match, TRBD1 (5 bases). In germline, CDR1 is SGHRS, CDR2 YFSETQ. V shed 0 bases and J shed 7 bases, with 11 bases lying between them. This CDR3 comprises 14 residues. CDR3 amino acids: CASSLEGAGQPQHF. The CDR3 nucleotides read TGCGCCAGCAGCTTGGAAGGGGCTGGACAGCCCCAGCATTTT.

This clonotype was found a few times. This sequence joins TRBV12-3 or TRBV12-4 and TRBJ2-3, with unresolved D. This CDR3 is 12 amino acids long. V was trimmed by 3 bases and J by 5 bases, leaving 6 bases between them. CDR3 bases: TGTGCCAGCAGTTTTCCCCTAGATACGCAGTATTTT. Protein product: CASSFPLDTQYF.

This clonotype was counted a few times. The chain is built from TRBV12-3 or TRBV12-4 and TRBJ2-3, with D tentatively TRBD2 (6 bases). Trimming cost V 7 bases and J 3 bases, with 8 bases left between them. This CDR3 comprises 12 residues. The CDR3 bases are TGTGCCAGCAAACTAGCTACAGATACGCAGTATTTT. Protein product: CASKLATDTQYF.